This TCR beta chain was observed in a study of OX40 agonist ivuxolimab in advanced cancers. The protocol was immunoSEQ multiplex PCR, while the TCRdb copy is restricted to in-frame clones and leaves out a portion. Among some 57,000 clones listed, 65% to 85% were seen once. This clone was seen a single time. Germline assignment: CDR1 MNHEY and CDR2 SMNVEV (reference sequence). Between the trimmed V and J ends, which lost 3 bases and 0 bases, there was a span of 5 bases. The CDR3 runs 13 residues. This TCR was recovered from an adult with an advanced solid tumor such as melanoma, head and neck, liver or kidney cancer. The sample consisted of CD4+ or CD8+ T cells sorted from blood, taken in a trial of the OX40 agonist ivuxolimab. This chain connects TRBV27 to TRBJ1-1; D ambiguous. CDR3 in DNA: TGTGCCAGCAGTTTCAGACTGAACACTGAAGCTTTCTTT. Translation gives CASSFRLNTEAFF.